This T cell receptor (beta chain) was documented in a study of post-analysis software for immune sequencing data. Study findings and constraints: TRBV segments more frequent in patients than in controls numbered five and included TRBV5-6, TRBV5-1 and TRBV20-1. Analysis by F measure revealed that same-batch samples clustered strongly together.

The CDR3 consists of 18 residues. J gave up 3 bases and V 6 bases, and 9 bases lay outside the gene matches. Germline CDR1 is MNHNS and CDR2 is SASEGT. Concerning this clonotype: As yet, its antigen is unknown.

Incorporated into the TCR beta cDNA libraries were unique molecular identifiers, which served to reduce PCR and sequencing biases. From the PCR reads, TCRdb called clonotypes with MiXCR, one entry per CDR3 protein. This table holds about 540,000 distinct CDR3 sequences, roughly 34% found once. This TCR came from a girl younger than 18 with multiple sclerosis. The gene calls are TRBV6-1 and TRBJ2-1; 15 bases line up with TRBD2. Material for sequencing was blood. DNA for the CDR3: TGTGCCAGCAGCGAGGGACTAGCGGGGGGAAGCCTCTACAATGAGCAGTTCTTC. Encoded protein: CASSEGLAGGSLYNEQFF.